This paragraph reports one T cell receptor (beta chain). The antigen it recognizes is unknown. Base qualities are not recorded, but no much larger clone differs from it by a single base. This specimen's time point label, per the study, means: before neoadjuvant nivolumab. Patients were newly diagnosed with stage II-IVA oral cavity squamous cell carcinoma and had received no prior systemic or radiation treatment. The cohort was made up of patients with locally advanced, HPV-negative oral cavity squamous cell carcinoma. No culture maintenance or expansion was done, as the peripheral blood mononuclear cells went straight to analysis. The samples were obtained from a longitudinal correlative study of a single-arm phase II trial testing neoadjuvant nivolumab in oral cavity squamous cell carcinoma. Subject-matched pre- and post-treatment PBMCs and tumors from three responders and three non-responders were subjected to genomic DNA-based TCRbeta sequencing. Peripheral blood mononuclear cells were collected once before nivolumab treatment and again after treatment, at the time of surgery. The Maxwell RSC DNA from Cells kit was used to extract genomic DNA from PBMCs.

The data were obtained in a study of neoadjuvant anti-PD-1 for oral cavity cancer (dated by TCRdb to the early 2020s). With respect to the entire study: Before curative-intent surgical resection, most patients were given three to four biweekly doses of nivolumab at 3 mg/kg. Patients without progression received a fourth nivolumab dose around day 43 and underwent definitive surgical resection on days 50-56. Patients with complete response, partial response or stable disease by RECIST 1.1 were defined as responders, whereas patients with progression were defined as non-responders. A roughly 34% response rate was observed in the parent correlative cohort, in which over 9 patients were included.

For deep sequencing, each PBMC sample was run in six replicates, with libraries mostly built from about 480 ng of input genomic DNA. The immunoSEQ hsTCRbeta kit was used to prepare TCRbeta libraries according to the manufacturer's instructions. An Illumina NovaSeq 6000 S4 flow cell was used to sequence the final libraries, which had first been combined to 3 nM. The published analysis was carried out like this. The immunoSEQ Analyzer handled quality control and preprocessing of the raw data. The analysis was restricted to productive rearrangements, with each unique CDR3 amino acid sequence defining a clonotype. Repertoire clonality was estimated as the Gini-Simpson index, computed with the R package tcR. Student's t test was used to compare Gini indices, and Pearson correlation was used to assess associations with tumor size change. TCRdb mirrors the immuneACCESS table, restricted to in-frame sequences. Some clones are absent from its copies; in checked studies, under half trace to an unresolved V gene, and the reason for the others is unknown. V, J and clone size are taken as reported in that table, and D and trimming were inferred from the DNA itself. The sample profile shows around 14,000 clones; around 70% of them were found once. 2.2% of the sample rests with the top ten.

The full study reports these points: Higher pretreatment blood Treg/Th17 ratios correlated with both higher pretreatment blood TCRbeta clonality and lower post-treatment tumor TCRbeta clonality. After neoadjuvant nivolumab, T cell clonality (Gini index) in PBMCs was significantly higher in non-responders than in responders. The TCR analyses had only three patients in each response group, and the authors called for validation in larger cohorts.

The germline V gene (reference sequence) specifies MNHEY as CDR1 and SMNVEV as CDR2. The CDR3, cysteine through phenylalanine, is 14 amino acids long. Only the CDR3 DNA is retained, 42 bases long and in frame from the first base. Here V drops 6 bases and J drops 6 bases, and the junction holds 10 bases not matched to any gene. The sequencing here drew on PBMCs, taken before nivolumab (anti-PD-1) treatment. The receptor was isolated from a person aged 40-85 years with oral cavity squamous cell carcinoma. This chain is built from TRBV27 and TRBJ1-1, with 7 central nucleotides matching TRBD1. The nucleotide sequence reads TGTGCCAGCAGCTTCATACAGGGGTCGCCTGAAGCTTTCTTT. Translated, it gives CASSFIQGSPEAFF.